This T cell receptor (beta chain) comes out of a study of T cells expressing NK-cell markers. Germline V CDR1 and CDR2: SEHNR, FQNEAQ (reference sequence). The length of the CDR3 is 11 residues. From the 5' RACE reads, TCRdb lists one entry per CDR3 protein and no DNA. In total, the table holds about 440,000 distinct CDR3 sequences. Sequenced input: blood T cells: a sorted CD56 or NKG2C T cell subset, CD4+ or CD8+ T cells, or bulk PBMC T cells (not recorded which). The clonotype was recovered from a woman aged 18-70 years in good health. J is TRBJ2-1 and V is TRBV7-9; the TRBD1 assignment by TCRdb is unverifiable without DNA. The CDR3 loop reads CASIRGDEQFF. The whole variable domain, remainder taken from reference TRBV7-9 and TRBJ2-1, is DTGVSQNPRHKITKRGQNVTFRCDPISEHNRLYWYRQTLGQGPEFLTYFQNEAQLEKSRLLSDRFSAERPKGSFSTLEIQRTEQGDSAMYLCASIRGDEQFFGPGTRLTVL.